These T cell receptor beta chains were read from a single sample in a study of identical twins. Each CDR3 protein gets one entry after TCRdb re-called the 5' RACE reads with MiXCR. The table lists around 480,000 distinct CDR3 sequences, over 11% of them singletons. The same sample was also studied in work on yellow fever vaccine responses in identical twins.

Sequencing was done on a sample of CD4+ T cells sorted from blood. Receptor source: a woman aged 18-29 years in good health. The CDR3 runs from the conserved cysteine through the conserved F or W. D genes are given only for firm matches. Size tells how often a clone was seen (once, few, many) or the class of an expanded clone, and some rows leave it out.

TRBJ2-7	few	-	TRBV4-1	TGCGCCAGCAGCCAAGAACCGGGACCACCCTACGAGCAGTACTTC	CASSQEPGPPYEQYF
TRBJ2-3	-	TRBD2	TRBV27	TGTGCCAGCAGTCGAACTAGCGGGAGGACCACAGATACGCAGTATTTT	CASSRTSGRTTDTQYF
TRBJ2-1	few	-	TRBV3-1	TGTGCCAGCAAAGCGGCCTACAATGAGCAGTTCTTC	CASKAAYNEQFF
TRBJ2-3	-	TRBD2	TRBV18	TGTGCCAGCTCACCGACTAGCGGGGGGTTCACAGATACGCAGTATTTT	CASSPTSGGFTDTQYF
TRBJ2-5	-	-	TRBV7-9	TGTGCCAGCAGCTTTGGCGACAGAGACCAAGAGACCCAGTACTTC	CASSFGDRDQETQYF
TRBJ1-4	few	TRBD1	TRBV28	TGTGCCAGCAGTTGGGGGCCATCAGGGGGAGTAAATGAAAAACTGTTTTTT	CASSWGPSGGVNEKLFF
TRBJ2-7	-	-	TRBV20-1	TGCAGTGCTCCTGACCAGTCCTACGAGCAGTACTTC	CSAPDQSYEQYF
TRBJ2-3	few	TRBD2	TRBV5-1	TGCGCCAGCAGCTTGTCCCCTCCCGGGACTAGCGGGAGTTACACAGATACGCAGTATTTT	CASSLSPPGTSGSYTDTQYF
TRBJ2-2	few	TRBD2	TRBV11-2	TGTGCCAGCAGCTTCTCGGGACTAGCGGGAGGTGGCACCGGGGAGCTGTTTTTT	CASSFSGLAGGGTGELFF
TRBJ2-1	-	TRBD2	TRBV11-2	TGTGCCAGCAGCTTAGATCTAGGTACTAGCGGTTACAATGAGCAGTTCTTC	CASSLDLGTSGYNEQFF